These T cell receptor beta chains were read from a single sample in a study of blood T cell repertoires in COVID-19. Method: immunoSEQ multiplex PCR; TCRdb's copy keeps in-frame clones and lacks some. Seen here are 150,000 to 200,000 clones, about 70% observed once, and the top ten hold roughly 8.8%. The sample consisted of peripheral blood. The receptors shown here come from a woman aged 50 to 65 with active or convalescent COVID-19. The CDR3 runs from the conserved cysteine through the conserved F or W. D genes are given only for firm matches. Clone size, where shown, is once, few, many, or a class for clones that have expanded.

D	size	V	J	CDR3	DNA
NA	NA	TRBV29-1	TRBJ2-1	CSVHRGPGTSLAYNEQFF	TGCAGCGTACACAGGGGCCCGGGGACTAGTTTGGCGTACAATGAGCAGTTCTTC
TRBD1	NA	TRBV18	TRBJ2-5	CASSPRDRGETQYF	TGTGCCAGCTCACCAAGGGACAGGGGTGAGACCCAGTACTTC
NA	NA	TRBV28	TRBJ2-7	CASRIGSGAYYEQYF	TGTGCCAGCCGAATCGGGTCTGGAGCGTACTACGAGCAGTACTTC
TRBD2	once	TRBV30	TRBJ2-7	CAWGGEAGDSYEQYF	TGTGCCTGGGGGGGGGAAGCGGGAGACTCCTACGAGCAGTACTTC
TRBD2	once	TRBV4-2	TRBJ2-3	CASSQDRPAGGRDTQYF	TGTGCCAGCAGCCAAGACAGGCCAGCGGGGGGTCGGGATACGCAGTATTTT
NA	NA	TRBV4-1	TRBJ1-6	CASSQMEGTYNSPLHF	TGCGCCAGCAGCCAGATGGAGGGTACCTATAATTCACCCCTCCACTTT
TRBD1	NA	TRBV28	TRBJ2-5	CAGGGTGVARETQYF	TGTGCCGGGGGGGGGACAGGGGTCGCACGGGAGACCCAGTACTTC
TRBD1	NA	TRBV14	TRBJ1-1	CASSRGGTMNTEAFF	TGTGCCAGCAGCCGAGGGGGCACGATGAACACTGAAGCTTTCTTT
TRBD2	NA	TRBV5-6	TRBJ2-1	CASTKALAGDTNEQFF	TGTGCCAGCACCAAGGCCCTAGCGGGAGATACAAATGAGCAGTTCTTC
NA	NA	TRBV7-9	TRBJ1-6	CASSLNRGSYNSPLHF	TGTGCCAGCAGCTTAAACCGGGGTTCCTATAATTCACCCCTCCACTTT
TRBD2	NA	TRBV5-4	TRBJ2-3	CASSLQRGANTDTQYF	TGTGCCAGCAGCCTCCAGCGGGGGGCGAACACAGATACGCAGTATTTT
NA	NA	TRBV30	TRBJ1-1	CACEPTGVYTEAFF	TGTGCCTGCGAACCGACGGGGGTGTATACTGAAGCTTTCTTT
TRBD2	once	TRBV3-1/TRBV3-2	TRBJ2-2	CASSQVAGNTGELFF	TGTGCCAGCAGCCAGGTAGCGGGGAACACCGGGGAGCTGTTTTTT
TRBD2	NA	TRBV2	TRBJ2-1	CASTPWASGRDEQFF	TGTGCCAGCACCCCTTGGGCTAGCGGGAGGGATGAGCAGTTCTTC
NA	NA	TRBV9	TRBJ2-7	CASSVRSGVEQYF	TGTGCCAGCAGCGTTCGTAGTGGTGTTGAGCAGTACTTC
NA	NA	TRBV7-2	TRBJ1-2	CASRDAGDGYTF	TGTGCCAGCAGAGATGCAGGGGACGGCTACACCTTC
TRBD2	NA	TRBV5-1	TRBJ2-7	CASSLVPSGGGLHEQYF	TGCGCCAGCAGCTTGGTCCCTAGCGGGGGAGGTTTGCACGAGCAGTACTTC
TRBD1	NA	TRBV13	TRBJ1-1	CASSPRQGAEAFF	TGTGCCAGCAGCCCCCGACAGGGGGCTGAAGCTTTCTTT
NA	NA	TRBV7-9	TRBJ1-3	CASSARTDLTGNTIYF	TGTGCCAGCAGCGCACGGACAGACCTCACTGGAAACACCATATATTTT
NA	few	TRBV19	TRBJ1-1	CASIGQLNTEAFF	TGTGCCAGTATTGGACAGTTGAACACTGAAGCTTTCTTT
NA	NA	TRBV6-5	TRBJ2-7	CASSRGIHLEQYF	TGTGCCAGCAGTCGCGGGATCCATTTGGAGCAGTACTTC
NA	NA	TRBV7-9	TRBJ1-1	CASSPPTGQNTEAFF	TGTGCCAGCAGCCCCCCAACGGGTCAGAACACTGAAGCTTTCTTT